The 29 T cell receptor beta chains in this list originate from one sample, sequenced in a study of control samples from healthy donors and cancer patients. Sequencing was performed with immunoSEQ multiplex PCR; in TCRdb, only in-frame clones are kept and a portion is missing. Seen here are approximately 82,000 clones, 93% observed once, and the top ten hold 0.95% to 1.5%. Sequenced sample: PBMCs. These receptors all come from a woman between 35 and 50 years old with lung cancer.

The chain employs TRBV2 and TRBJ1-5; 8 positions agree with TRBD1. There are 14 residues in the CDR3. J lost 5 bases, V lost 8 bases, and 8 bases had no gene match. Germline V gene sequence: CDR1 SNHLY, CDR2 FYNNEI. The chain's CDR3 is CASGGQGFDQPQHF. In nucleotides, the CDR3 is TGTGCCAGCGGTGGACAGGGTTTCGATCAGCCCCAGCATTTT. Looking up the rest from reference TRBV2 and TRBJ1-5 gives the full variable domain: EPEVTQTPSHQVTQMGQEVILRCVPISNHLYFYWYRQILGQKVEFLVSFYNNEISEKSEIFDDQFSVERPDGSNFTLKIRSTKLEDSAMYFCASGGQGFDQPQHFGDGTRLSIL.

This clone was recorded once. The rearrangement joins TRBV5-6 to TRBJ1-6; possibly TRBD1 for D (5 bases). The CDR3 is 14 residues long. Germline CDR1 and CDR2: SGHDT and YYEEEE. Trimming pared 5 bases from V and 10 bases from J, leaving 16 bases between. CDR3 in DNA: TGTGCCAGCAGGTTGCGGCAGGGAAACTCACCCCTCCACTTT. Translating it yields CASRLRQGNSPLHF.

This chain connects TRBV15 to TRBJ1-2; D not certain. The ends were cut back, 0 bases at V and 6 bases at J, with 11 bases in the middle. Germline V lookup: CDR1 LNHNV, CDR2 YYDKDF (reference sequence). CDR3 size: 14 residues. CDR3: CATSRDQASDGYTF. CDR3 DNA sequence: TGTGCCACCAGCAGAGATCAGGCGTCGGATGGCTACACCTTC.

This chain joins TRBV14 and TRBJ2-1; D remains ambiguous. Trimming pared 5 bases from V and 8 bases from J, leaving 13 bases between. CDR1 is SGHDN, CDR2 FVKESK, per germline. The CDR3 length is 13 residues. CDR3 coding DNA: TGTGCCAGCAGCAAGCCCCCTGTGCATGAGCAGTTCTTC. Translating it yields CASSKPPVHEQFF.

The chain joins TRBV5-1 to TRBJ2-1, with 12 positions matching TRBD1. The germline CDR1 and CDR2 sequences are SGHRS and YFSETQ. Trimming at V came to 4 bases and at J to 0 bases, leaving 5 bases not matched to a gene. The CDR3 covers 17 residues. The CDR3 reads CASSPGTGGSSYNEQFF. DNA of the CDR3: TGCGCCAGCAGCCCAGGGACAGGGGGCAGCTCCTACAATGAGCAGTTCTTC.

The chain has TRBV2 and TRBJ1-3, with a weak D call TRBD1 (6 bases). Germline-derived CDR1 and CDR2 are SNHLY and FYNNEI. CDR3 length equals 16 residues. Between the trimmed V and J ends, which lost 6 bases and 4 bases, there was a span of 19 bases. CDR3 protein: CASRRTVLRGGNTIYF. The DNA of the CDR3 is TGTGCCAGCAGGAGGACAGTCTTAAGGGGGGGAAACACCATATATTTT.

To note about this clone: Distinct nucleotide sequences in the sample also encode this CDR3. The genes are TRBV20-1 and TRBJ1-2; D perhaps matches TRBD1 (5 bases). CDR1 is DFQATT, CDR2 SNEGSKA, per germline (reference sequence). Trimming pared 5 bases from V and 8 bases from J, leaving 12 bases between. This CDR3 spans 11 amino acids. The CDR3 loop reads CSAGGIDGYTF. CDR3 coding DNA: TGCAGTGCTGGGGGGATTGACGGCTACACCTTC.

The V and J genes are TRBV19 and TRBJ1-1; D may be TRBD1 (5 bases). CDR1 LNHDA and CDR2 SQIVND come from the germline V gene (reference sequence). CDR3 length: 14 residues. Between the trimmed V and J ends, which lost 2 bases and 3 bases, there was a span of 10 bases. The CDR3 loop is CASSIRGADTEAFF. CDR3 coding DNA: TGTGCCAGTAGTATAAGGGGAGCGGACACTGAAGCTTTCTTT.

The chain uses TRBV9 and TRBJ2-7, with 8 bases matching TRBD1. Germline loops: CDR1 SGDLS, CDR2 YYNGEE. V lost 4 bases and J lost 5; bases outside the gene matches: 8. The CDR3 is 14 amino acids. The CDR3 region has the DNA TGTGCCAGCAGCATCACGACAGGGGCGGACGAGCAGTACTTC. Translated, it gives CASSITTGADEQYF.

The V call is TRBV5-6, the J call TRBJ2-3; 8 bases fit TRBD2. The CDR3 has 15 amino acids. Trimming took 4 bases from V and 6 from J; bases not matched to a gene: 10. Germline V gives CDR1 SGHDT, CDR2 YYEEEE. CDR3 in DNA: TGTGCCAGCAGCGCCGGGACTAGGGGAGCTGATACGCAGTATTTT. Translating gives CASSAGTRGADTQYF. Variable domain in full (rest from reference TRBV5-6 and TRBJ2-3): DAGVTQSPTHLIKTRGQQVTLRCSPKSGHDTVSWYQQALGQGPQFIFQYYEEEERQRGNFPDRFSGHQFPNYSSELNVNALLLGDSALYLCASSAGTRGADTQYFGPGTRLTVL.

The rearrangement uses TRBV5-1 and TRBJ1-2; TRBD1 might be the D (5 bases). CDR3 length: 16 amino acids. V was trimmed by 0 bases and J by 0 bases, leaving 12 bases between them. CDR1 is SGHRS, CDR2 YFSETQ, per germline. The CDR3 reads CASSLANGGTNYGYTF. CDR3 DNA: TGCGCCAGCAGCTTGGCCAACGGGGGGACTAACTATGGCTACACCTTC.

This chain uses TRBV9 with TRBJ2-5, with a tentative D call TRBD2 (5 bases). CDR3 length: 14 residues. The germline V and J ends were trimmed by 3 bases and 1 base, with 10 bases remaining between them. Germline lookup yields CDR1 SGDLS and CDR2 YYNGEE. CDR3 sequence reads: CASSALGVQETQYF. DNA for the CDR3: TGTGCCAGCAGCGCGCTCGGGGTCCAAGAGACCCAGTACTTC.

The chain couples TRBV3-1 (or the pseudogene TRBV3-2) to TRBJ1-1; D remains ambiguous. V was shortened by 4 bases and J by 8 bases, with 20 bases between the two germline ends. Germline CDR1 reads LGHDT; CDR2 reads YNNKEL (reference sequence). This CDR3 spans 15 amino acids. CDR3 sequence reads: CASSPTELAAVEAFF. The CDR3 DNA is TGTGCCAGCAGCCCCACCGAGTTGGCCGCCGTGGAAGCTTTCTTT.

The chain employs TRBV19 and TRBJ1-1; 8 nucleotides line up with TRBD1. CDR1 LNHDA and CDR2 SQIVND come from the germline V gene (reference sequence). V was pared by 4 bases and J by 3 bases, with 13 bases of the junction left unmatched. The CDR3 totals 17 residues. The DNA of the CDR3 is TGTGCCAGTAGTACACATCCGGGACAGGTGAGCGACACTGAAGCTTTCTTT. Amino acid sequence: CASSTHPGQVSDTEAFF. Looking up the rest from reference TRBV19 and TRBJ1-1 gives the full variable domain: DGGITQSPKYLFRKEGQNVTLSCEQNLNHDAMYWYRQDPGQGLRLIYYSQIVNDFQKGDIAEGYSVSREKKESFPLTVTSAQKNPTAFYLCASSTHPGQVSDTEAFFGQGTRLTVV.

The gene calls are TRBV6-5 and TRBJ2-1, with 11 nucleotides matching TRBD2. With V trimmed by 7 bases and J by 2 bases, 4 bases remained unmatched. This CDR3 region has 15 residues. Germline V CDR1 and CDR2: MNHEY, SVGAGI. This CDR3 reads CASTLAGGTYNEQFF. CDR3 coding DNA: TGTGCCAGCACCTTAGCGGGGGGGACCTACAATGAGCAGTTCTTC.

The CDR3 protein is CASSLVVSGYEQYF. Here the CDR3 DNA reads TGTGCCAGCAGCTTAGTTGTTAGCGGATACGAGCAGTACTTC. V gene TRBV7-2 combines with J gene TRBJ2-7, with D possibly matching TRBD2 (6 bases). This CDR3 has 14 amino acids. V lost 1 base and J 4 bases, leaving 11 bases between the germline ends. CDR1 and CDR2 (germline): SGHTA, FQGNSA.

The rearrangement uses TRBV7-2 and TRBJ1-4; D gene unclear. The ends were cut back, 5 bases at V and 8 bases at J, with 12 bases in the middle. CDR1 SGHTA and CDR2 FQGNSA come from the germline V gene. The CDR3 consists of 13 residues. The CDR3: CASSREAREKLFF. The DNA of the CDR3 is TGTGCCAGCAGCCGTGAGGCGCGGGAAAAACTGTTTTTT.

This chain uses TRBV7-9 with TRBJ1-1, with D unresolved. The germline V and J ends were trimmed by 3 bases and 0 bases, with 14 bases remaining between them. The CDR3 runs 16 residues. CDR1 and CDR2 from the germline V gene are SEHNR and FQNEAQ (reference sequence). DNA for the CDR3: TGTGCCAGCAGCTTCGGAGGGTTGGGTGTGAACACTGAAGCTTTCTTT. Encoded protein: CASSFGGLGVNTEAFF.

V is TRBV7-9 and J is TRBJ1-2; D call uncertain. CDR3 length: 14 amino acids. Germline V gene data show CDR1 as SEHNR and CDR2 as FQNEAQ (reference sequence). V was clipped by 1 base and J by 0 bases, with 6 bases between them. The CDR3 bases are TGTGCCAGCAGCTTAGGGAATTCTAACTATGGCTACACCTTC. Protein sequence: CASSLGNSNYGYTF.

The chain links TRBV29-1 to TRBJ1-2; 12 bases map to TRBD1. This CDR3 has 14 amino acids. V lost 7 bases to trimming and J lost 5 bases; unmatched junction nucleotides: 8. Germline loops: CDR1 SQVTM, CDR2 ANQGSEA. CDR3 in amino acids: CSGTGTGGEYGYTF. As DNA, the CDR3 is TGCAGCGGGACCGGGACAGGGGGCGAATATGGCTACACCTTC.

The table lists this clone with a count of one. The CDR3 nucleotides read TGTGCCACGAGAGGGGTGTCAGATACGCAGTATTTT. It translates to CATRGVSDTQYF. The rearrangement links TRBV18 to TRBJ2-3; tentatively, D is TRBD1 or TRBD2 (5 bases each). The CDR3 covers 12 residues. CDR1 KGHSH and CDR2 LQKENI come from the germline V gene. The V gene lost 10 bases and the J gene lost 4 bases, with 12 bases spanning the gap.

The chain carries TRBV3-1 (or the pseudogene TRBV3-2) and TRBJ2-1; 9 nucleotides line up with TRBD2. The CDR3 sequence is 13 residues long. Germline lookup yields CDR1 LGHDT and CDR2 YNNKEL (reference sequence). Trimming took 4 bases from V and 6 from J; bases not matched to a gene: 1. The CDR3 coding sequence is TGTGCCAGCAGCCCACTAGCGGGCAATGAGCAGTTCTTC. This gives the protein CASSPLAGNEQFF.

J is TRBJ1-1 and V is TRBV6-1; D perhaps matches TRBD1 (6 bases). CDR3 length: 13 amino acids. The ends were cut back, 2 bases at V and 5 bases at J, with 9 bases in the middle. Germline CDR1 is MNHNS and CDR2 is SASEGT. CDR3 sequence: CASSEQGRTEAFF. In DNA, the CDR3 is TGTGCCAGCAGTGAACAGGGGAGAACTGAAGCTTTCTTT.

The rearrangement uses TRBV5-1 and TRBJ2-3; 13 positions agree with TRBD2. Losses at the gene ends were 3 bases for V and 4 bases for J; bases not matched to a gene: 2. CDR1 SGHRS and CDR2 YFSETQ come from the germline V gene. The CDR3 has 15 amino acids. The CDR3 region has the DNA TGCGCCAGCAGCTGGGGGACTAGCGGGGCAGATACGCAGTATTTT. Its protein product is CASSWGTSGADTQYF.

The chain combines TRBV2 with TRBJ2-2, with 8 bases matching TRBD1. The CDR3 spans 17 residues. The trim removed 5 bases at V and 1 base at J, leaving 9 bases unmatched. Looked up from germline, CDR1 is SNHLY and CDR2 is FYNNEI. The CDR3 spells CASSPARQGLNTGELFF. The DNA of the CDR3 is TGTGCCAGCAGTCCCGCCCGACAGGGGCTGAACACCGGGGAGCTGTTTTTT.

The rearrangement links TRBV9 to TRBJ2-3, with D possibly matching TRBD2 (5 bases). Trimming pared 4 bases from V and 1 base from J, leaving 10 bases between. This CDR3 has 14 residues. In germline, CDR1 is SGDLS, CDR2 YYNGEE. CDR3 protein: CASSPGDRTDTQYF. CDR3 coding DNA: TGTGCCAGCAGCCCCGGGGATCGCACAGATACGCAGTATTTT. Drawing the rest from reference TRBV9 and TRBJ2-3, the complete variable domain is DSGVTQTPKHLITATGQRVTLRCSPRSGDLSVYWYQQSLDQGLQFLIQYYNGEERAKGNILERFSAQQFPDLHSELNLSSLELGDSALYFCASSPGDRTDTQYFGPGTRLTVL.

The chain carries TRBV12-3 or TRBV12-4 and TRBJ1-5; D may be TRBD1 (5 bases). V was pared by 6 bases and J by 6 bases, with 9 bases between. This CDR3 has 12 residues. CDR3 residues: CASSLGGQPQHF. CDR3 DNA sequence: TGTGCCAGCAGCCTTGGGGGTCAGCCCCAGCATTTT.

J is TRBJ2-3 and V is TRBV29-1; 7 bases are shared with TRBD2. CDR1 is SQVTM and CDR2 is ANQGSEA in the germline V gene. The CDR3 loop spans 14 amino acids. Unmatched junction bases numbered 5, after V lost 1 base and J lost 4 bases. The CDR3 DNA follows: TGCAGCGTTGAAGGGGGGAGGGGTGCAGATACGCAGTATTTT. The encoded protein is CSVEGGRGADTQYF.

This clone was observed once. The chain employs TRBV5-1 and TRBJ2-2; 7 nucleotides align to TRBD1. The CDR3 length is 15 residues. Germline trimming cut 2 bases from V and 4 bases from J; bases unmatched to any gene: 5. Germline V gene lookup returns CDR1 SGHRS and CDR2 YFSETQ. CDR3 in DNA: TGCGCCAGCAGCTTAATATCAGGGGGCACCGGGGAGCTGTTTTTT. Its translation is CASSLISGGTGELFF. The whole variable domain, remainder taken from reference TRBV5-1 and TRBJ2-2, is KAGVTQTPRYLIKTRGQQVTLSCSPISGHRSVSWYQQTPGQGLQFLFEYFSETQRNKGNFPGRFSGRQFSNSRSEMNVSTLELGDSALYLCASSLISGGTGELFFGEGSRLTVL.